The TCR beta chain under discussion was sequenced for a study of blood T cell repertoires in COVID-19 (dated by TCRdb to the early 2020s). Background for the entire study: Samples from collaborators originated in the United States, Italy and Spain and spanned both the acute and convalescent phases of COVID-19. The prospective study material was composed of cDNA or gDNA derived from T cells, B-cell-depleted T cells, or PBMCs. The dataset comprised deeply sampled blood TCRbeta repertoires from subjects exposed to, actively infected with, or recovered from COVID-19. A freely available public database, intended as a resource for researchers studying the immune response to SARS-CoV-2, is where the repertoires were released. The samples were drawn from two sources: the first 160 participants of the ongoing ImmuneRACE study, and about 1,300 subjects contributed by 6 global collaborators. Sample metadata almost always included a de-identified subject ID, COVID-19 status, age in years and sex. HLA class I and class II types, where available, came from metadata supplied by the sample provider rather than from assay-based typing.

What the research found in general, with its limitations: How much clinical and demographic metadata was included differed by source and by participant, and the metadata was provided uncurated.

Details on this clone: Which antigen it targets is not known. No base qualities exist here, and no much larger clone lies one base off it.

The immunoSEQ Assay, a bias-controlled multiplex PCR, was used to amplify TCRbeta CDR3 regions from genomic DNA. Under the source paper's analysis protocol: The number of nucleated cells in each sample was estimated by amplification of reference gene primers within the assay. To quantify the absolute abundance of each unique TCRbeta CDR3 rearrangement, sequence reads were collapsed and filtered. For each sample, productive Simpson clonality was calculated as the square root of Simpson's diversity index over productive rearrangements. In its TCRdb copy, this immuneACCESS table keeps in-frame sequences only and misses some clones. Where compared with another copy, unresolved V genes explain less than half of these, and the others have no known cause. V, J and clone size were drawn from that table, and D and trimming were deduced from the DNA. The sample yields 60,000 to 70,000 clones; 88% were counted once. Clones ranked in the top ten supply about 43% of the sample.

In Seattle, one collaborating source enrolled patients while the infection was active and tracked those patients longitudinally over the course of disease. The collaborating institutions used their own protocols to collect whole blood in K2EDTA tubes. Collaborator samples were shipped for TCRbeta analysis as frozen whole blood, isolated PBMCs, or DNA extracted from either sample type. V sheds 1 base and J sheds 0 bases, leaving 9 bases between their ends. From a lookup of the germline V gene, CDR1 and CDR2 are KGHDR and SFDVKD. The CDR3, from cysteine to phenylalanine, totals 16 residues. The only DNA kept is the CDR3, 48 bases in frame from the first base.

Here the chain combines TRBV24-1 and TRBJ2-1; a tentative D call is TRBD2 (5 bases match). The sequence derives from a woman aged 60-75 years with COVID-19, enrolled during active disease. The sequenced sample consisted of peripheral blood. The nucleotide sequence reads as follows: TGTGCCACCAGTGATTTCGCCGGAGGCTCCTACAATGAGCAGTTCTTC. This translates into CATSDFAGGSYNEQFF.